Below are 22 T cell receptor beta chains sequenced from a single sample in a study of blood T cell repertoires in COVID-19. Profiling relied on immunoSEQ multiplex PCR, and the TCRdb table lists in-frame clones only, not all of them. The sample shows around 200,000 clones, 80% to 90% of them seen only once. The sample consisted of PBMCs or T cells enriched from blood (not recorded which). These receptors all come from a woman under 40 who had been exposed to COVID-19.

CDR3 loop: CASSLLAGLSTEAFF. Here the CDR3 DNA reads TGTGCCAGCAGTTTATTAGCAGGGTTGAGCACTGAAGCTTTCTTT. This chain connects TRBV28 to TRBJ1-1; the D gene is possibly TRBD1 (5 bases). Per germline, CDR1 MDHEN and CDR2 SYDVKM. V was shortened by 1 base and J by 4 bases, with 13 bases between the two germline ends. This CDR3 comprises 15 residues.

The chain uses TRBV11-3 and TRBJ1-1; a possible D gene is TRBD1 (5 bases). Trimming shortened V by 8 bases and J by 0 bases, and 7 bases separated the two germline ends. The CDR3 extends over 12 amino acids. Per the germline V gene, CDR1 is SGHNT and CDR2 is YENEEA. CDR3 sequence reads: CASGHMNTEAFF. The DNA of the CDR3 is TGTGCCAGCGGACATATGAACACTGAAGCTTTCTTT.

V and J are TRBV3-1 (or the pseudogene TRBV3-2) and TRBJ2-3, with D possibly TRBD1 on 5 matching bases. Germline CDR1 is LGHDT and CDR2 is YNNKEL (reference sequence). The CDR3 has 15 amino acids. V lost 2 bases to trimming and J lost 5 bases, with 14 bases between them. The CDR3 loop reads CASSQFLQVGDTQYF. The CDR3 nucleotides read TGTGCCAGCAGCCAATTTTTACAGGTTGGAGATACGCAGTATTTT.

The chain is built from TRBV6-5 and TRBJ1-4; the D is unclear. This CDR3 has 13 amino acids. Trimming stripped 4 bases from V and 8 bases from J, with 11 bases between. Per germline, CDR1 MNHEY and CDR2 SVGAGI. The CDR3 here is CASSSWAGEKLFF. CDR3 nucleotide sequence: TGTGCCAGCAGTTCCTGGGCGGGAGAAAAACTGTTTTTT.

In its sample, this clone was seen once. The gene calls are TRBV27 and TRBJ1-1, with D unresolved. V lost 0 bases and J lost 5, with 13 bases in between. In germline, CDR1 is MNHEY, CDR2 SMNVEV (reference sequence). The CDR3 has 15 amino acids. The CDR3 reads CASSLSNTVSTEAFF. DNA of the CDR3: TGTGCCAGCAGTTTATCGAATACAGTCTCGACTGAAGCTTTCTTT.

The chain carries TRBV27 and TRBJ1-6; possibly TRBD1 for D (6 bases). This CDR3 has 14 amino acids. V was cut by 3 bases and J by 9 bases, with 12 bases left in between. Germline V CDR1 and CDR2: MNHEY, SMNVEV (reference sequence). As DNA, the CDR3 is TGTGCCAGCAGTTTTCAACAGGGTATTTCACCCCTCCACTTT. This codes for CASSFQQGISPLHF.

Notes on this clone: Within the sample, other DNA sequences also encode this same CDR3. The chain links TRBV5-1 to TRBJ1-1; D possibly corresponds to TRBD1 (6 bases). Per germline, CDR1 SGHRS and CDR2 YFSETQ. CDR3 length: 14 amino acids. Trimming took 0 bases from V and 4 from J, leaving 10 bases between them. This CDR3 is CASSLAGGSTEAFF. The CDR3 coding sequence is TGCGCCAGCAGCTTGGCGGGGGGCAGCACTGAAGCTTTCTTT.

This CDR3 reads CASGIQGVNTEAFF. Written as DNA, the CDR3 is TGTGCCAGCGGTATACAGGGGGTGAACACTGAAGCTTTCTTT. This chain uses TRBV27 with TRBJ1-1; the match to TRBD1 covers 8 bases. The V gene end was trimmed by 8 bases and the J gene end by 0 bases; junction bases not matched to a gene: 5. The CDR3 spans 14 residues. Germline V CDR1 and CDR2: MNHEY, SMNVEV (reference sequence).

The chain recombines TRBV3-1 (or the pseudogene TRBV3-2) with TRBJ1-1; 8 nucleotides line up with TRBD1. Germline values: CDR1 LGHDT, CDR2 YNNKEL (reference sequence). The CDR3 has 17 residues. Trimming took 1 base from V and 4 from J; bases not matched to a gene: 11. CDR3 loop: CASSQASQGGMSTEAFF. DNA for the CDR3: TGTGCCAGCAGCCAAGCTTCACAGGGGGGTATGAGCACTGAAGCTTTCTTT.

This sequence joins TRBV24-1 and TRBJ1-6; D is uncertain. Trimming stripped 9 bases from V and 4 bases from J, with 9 bases between. The CDR3 totals 13 residues. Germline CDR1 and CDR2: KGHDR and SFDVKD. CDR3 sequence: CATREYYNSPLHF. CDR3 in DNA: TGTGCCACCCGGGAATATTATAATTCACCCCTCCACTTT.

J is TRBJ1-6 and V is TRBV12-5, with 7 bases fitting TRBD1. The CDR3 is 15 amino acids. The J segment lost 7 bases and the V segment lost 5 bases, leaving 8 bases of the junction unmatched. Looked up from germline, CDR1 is LGHNT and CDR2 is FRNRAP. The CDR3 reads CASGPETGWNSPLHF. CDR3 DNA sequence: TGTGCTAGTGGTCCCGAGACAGGGTGGAATTCACCCCTCCACTTT.

The chain carries TRBV6-1 and TRBJ1-3, with D tentatively TRBD1 (6 bases). This CDR3 spans 16 amino acids. Germline CDR1 MNHNS, CDR2 SASEGT. Trimming removed 3 bases from V and 4 bases from J, with 16 bases in between. The DNA for the CDR3 is TGTGCCAGCAGTGAGGGGCCAGGGGTTGCCGGAAACACCATATATTTT. Translated: CASSEGPGVAGNTIYF.

V gene TRBV5-1 combines with J gene TRBJ1-4; D not resolved. V was clipped by 0 bases and J by 8 bases, with 8 bases between them. The CDR3 totals 13 residues. Germline V gene sequence: CDR1 SGHRS, CDR2 YFSETQ. For the CDR3, the DNA is TGCGCCAGCAGCTTGGAGCTCCCCGAAAAACTGTTTTTT. It yields the protein CASSLELPEKLFF.

The chain couples TRBV27 to TRBJ1-6, with TRBD1 matching 11 bases. Germline-derived CDR1 and CDR2 are MNHEY and SMNVEV (reference sequence). This CDR3 comprises 17 residues. J was trimmed by 9 bases and V by 5 bases; bases with no gene match: 12. CDR3 region: CASSASAGTGGFSPLHF. CDR3 nucleotides: TGTGCCAGCAGTGCTAGCGCCGGGACAGGGGGGTTTTCACCCCTCCACTTT.

This clone was found once. The V and J genes are TRBV19 and TRBJ2-7, with D possibly TRBD1 on 6 matching bases. Germline lookup yields CDR1 LNHDA and CDR2 SQIVND (reference sequence). V was clipped by 7 bases and J by 0 bases, with 13 bases between them. This CDR3 comprises 14 residues. CDR3 sequence: CASKPTGSSYEQYF. The DNA for the CDR3 is TGTGCCAGTAAACCGACAGGTAGCTCCTACGAGCAGTACTTC.

In its sample, this clone was seen many times. The rearrangement joins TRBV7-9 to TRBJ2-5; D is uncertain. V was clipped by 3 bases and J by 5 bases, with 13 bases between them. The CDR3 is made up of 14 amino acids. Per germline, CDR1 SEHNR and CDR2 FQNEAQ (reference sequence). The CDR3 sequence: CASSFSSAGETQYF. The CDR3 DNA reads TGTGCCAGCAGCTTTTCTTCGGCCGGGGAGACCCAGTACTTC.

V is TRBV4-1 and J is TRBJ2-7; 7 bases agree with TRBD2. Per the germline V gene, CDR1 is MGHRA and CDR2 is YSYEKL. This CDR3 has 19 amino acids. Trimming cost V 0 bases and J 2 bases; bases outside gene matches: 16. CDR3 sequence: CASSQEGAGGVGIAYEQYF. CDR3 coding DNA: TGCGCCAGCAGCCAAGAAGGGGCTGGGGGGGTAGGTATCGCCTACGAGCAGTACTTC.

This rearrangement joins TRBV29-1 to TRBJ2-1, with a tentative D call TRBD2 (6 bases). The CDR3 has 14 amino acids. Trimming pared 5 bases from V and 0 bases from J, leaving 11 bases between. Germline V gene data show CDR1 as SQVTM and CDR2 as ANQGSEA. The chain's CDR3 is CSVSGGASYNEQFF. The CDR3 bases are TGCAGCGTTTCGGGCGGGGCCTCCTACAATGAGCAGTTCTTC.

On this clone: This sample also contains other DNA sequences that code for the same CDR3. The chain has TRBV10-1 and TRBJ1-1; no clear D gene. Germline V gene sequence: CDR1 WNHNN, CDR2 SYGVQD (reference sequence). Trimming stripped 0 bases from V and 1 base from J, with 6 bases between. This CDR3 is built from 14 residues. The CDR3: CASSESSGNTEAFF. CDR3 nucleotide sequence: TGCGCCAGCAGTGAGTCATCCGGGAACACTGAAGCTTTCTTT.

V gene TRBV2 combines with J gene TRBJ1-1, with D maybe TRBD1 (5 bases). The CDR3 has 17 amino acids. The V gene lost 4 bases and the J gene lost 0 bases, with 18 bases spanning the gap. In germline, CDR1 is SNHLY, CDR2 FYNNEI. CDR3 sequence reads: CASSAIRAPSMNTEAFF. The CDR3 nucleotides are TGTGCCAGCAGTGCAATCAGGGCCCCTTCCATGAACACTGAAGCTTTCTTT.

The chain has TRBV7-6 and TRBJ2-3, with TRBD2 matching 9 bases. The germline V gene has CDR1 SGHVS and CDR2 FNYEAQ. J gave up 12 bases and V 2 bases, and 9 bases lay outside the gene matches. There are 14 residues in the CDR3. As DNA, the CDR3 is TGTGCCAGCAGCTTAATCTCGACTAGCGGTGAACAGTATTTT. Protein product: CASSLISTSGEQYF.

The genes are TRBV2 and TRBJ2-5; perhaps TRBD2 as D (6 bases). Germline V gene sequence: CDR1 SNHLY, CDR2 FYNNEI. There are 15 residues in the CDR3. CDR3 protein: CASQPGTRREETQYF. The CDR3 DNA reads as TGTGCATCCCAACCCGGGACCCGTCGGGAGGAGACCCAGTACTTC. Drawing the rest from reference TRBV2 and TRBJ2-5, the complete variable domain is EPEVTQTPSHQVTQMGQEVILRCVPISNHLYFYWYRQILGQKVEFLVSFYNNEISEKSEIFDDQFSVERPDGSNFTLKIRSTKLEDSAMYFCASQPGTRREETQYFGPGTRLLVL.